This TCR beta chain was obtained from a study of CD8 T cells in ankylosing spondylitis. Quantitative barcoded 5'-RACE was used to prepare TCR beta libraries. From the 5' RACE reads, TCRdb called clonotypes with MiXCR, one entry per CDR3 protein. In the table there are some 250,000 distinct CDR3 sequences, under 30% of which are singletons. This CDR3 is built from 19 residues. Germline assignment: CDR1 SGHDN and CDR2 FVKESK. The V end lost 1 base, the J end lost 0 bases, and 19 bases lay between the germline ends. Notes on this clonotype: Antigen specificity is unknown.

Study-level findings and limits: Disease-linked clones were reportedly significantly enriched in matched ankylosing spondylitis synovial fluid. Characteristic, it appeared, of ankylosing spondylitis blood was a TCR beta motif of about eight highly homologous variants. Disease-linked clones bore a CD8+ phenotype, appearing relatively rarely in peripheral blood.

This clonotype originated in a male donor with ankylosing spondylitis or in good health (not recorded which). Sequencing input: blood, either unsorted or a sorted T cell fraction (not recorded which). V and J are TRBV14 and TRBJ2-1; tentatively, D is TRBD1 or TRBD2 (5 bases each). In nucleotides, the CDR3 is TGTGCCAGCAGCCAAGTATGGAGGACATTGCCTAGCTCCTACAATGAGCAGTTCTTC. It specifies CASSQVWRTLPSSYNEQFF. The whole variable domain, filled in from reference TRBV14 and TRBJ2-1, reads EAGVTQFPSHSVIEKGQTVTLRCDPISGHDNLYWYRRVMGKEIKFLLHFVKESKQDESGMPNNRFLAERTGGTYSTLKVQPAELEDSGVYFCASSQVWRTLPSSYNEQFFGPGTRLTVL.